The rows below give T cell receptor beta chains drawn from one sample of a study of spatial heterogeneity in lung cancer. TCRdb processed the 5' RACE reads anew with MiXCR; each CDR3 protein has one entry. The sample records about 60,000 distinct CDR3 sequences, more than 7% being singletons. The sequencing here drew on PBMCs, taken at surgery. The receptors were gathered from a female donor with early-stage non-small cell lung cancer. Both conserved end residues are part of each CDR3. The D gene is left open where the match is weak. Not all rows give a size; the values are once, few, many and, for expanded clones, a class.

size	J	V	D	DNA	CDR3
many	TRBJ2-5	TRBV6-5	NA	TGTGCCAGCAGCCCCACGTTCCAAGAGACCCAGTACTTC	CASSPTFQETQYF
NA	TRBJ1-2	TRBV11-1	TRBD1	TGTGCCAGCAGCCAGACAGGGACTGATGGCTACACCTTC	CASSQTGTDGYTF
many	TRBJ2-5	TRBV5-1	NA	TGCGCCAGCAGCCCCGGGGTAGGAGAGACCCAGTACTTC	CASSPGVGETQYF
NA	TRBJ1-1	TRBV13	NA	TGTGCCAGCAGCCCGTGGACAGCTAACACTGAAGCTTTCTTT	CASSPWTANTEAFF
few	TRBJ2-7	TRBV6-4	TRBD1	TGTGCCAGCAGGAGGGGGACAGGGGCCTCCTACGAGCAGTACTTC	CASRRGTGASYEQYF
few	TRBJ1-6	TRBV10-2	NA	TGCGCCAGCAGACCCGGGGACCTGCGGTCACCCCTCCACTTT	CASRPGDLRSPLHF
many	TRBJ2-3	TRBV7-2	NA	TGTGCCAGCAGCTTAAACAGCTTCGCAGATACGCAGTATTTT	CASSLNSFADTQYF
many	TRBJ1-5	TRBV5-6	NA	TGTGCCAGCAGCTTCTGGGGGGCGGGCAATCAGCCCCAGCATTTT	CASSFWGAGNQPQHF
many	TRBJ2-3	TRBV11-3	TRBD2	TGTGCCAGCAGCAACCCCCGAGCGACTAGCGGGGGGACAGATACGCAGTATTTT	CASSNPRATSGGTDTQYF
few	TRBJ2-5	TRBV4-2	NA	TGTGCCAGCAGCCAAGTCCCAGAGACCCAGTACTTC	CASSQVPETQYF
many	TRBJ1-1	TRBV6-1	TRBD1	TGTGCCAGCAGCAGGGGGCCTGAAGCTTTCTTT	CASSRGPEAFF
few	TRBJ2-6	TRBV5-1	NA	TGCGCCAGCAGAACGGGAACCAACGTCCTGACTTTC	CASRTGTNVLTF
few	TRBJ1-6	TRBV20-1	TRBD1	TGCAGTGCTAGCGGGACAGCTAATTCACCCCTCCACTTT	CSASGTANSPLHF
NA	TRBJ2-1	TRBV5-4	NA	TGTGCCAGCAGCTTGGAGGGGGGCTCCTACAATGAGCAGTTCTTC	CASSLEGGSYNEQFF
few	TRBJ1-2	TRBV9	NA	TGTGCCAGCAGCGTACAGGGGCCCGTCTTCCACTTC	CASSVQGPVFHF
NA	TRBJ2-5	TRBV18	NA	TGTGCCAGCTCATCAAGGGTGGCAGGGGATATGGAGACCCAGTACTTC	CASSSRVAGDMETQYF
NA	TRBJ1-1	TRBV11-3	TRBD1	TGTGCCAGCAGCTTAGTGGACAGGGCTTTCTTT	CASSLVDRAFF
NA	TRBJ1-2	TRBV5-1	TRBD1	TGCGCCAGCAGCTCAACAGGGGGCGACTATGGCTACACCTTC	CASSSTGGDYGYTF
few	TRBJ2-2	TRBV9	NA	TGTGCCAGCAGCGTAGTGGATGGCGCCGGGGAGCTGTTTTTT	CASSVVDGAGELFF
many	TRBJ1-3	TRBV6-6	NA	TGTGCCAGCAGTTACTTCCACCTAGACTCTGGAAACACCATATATTTT	CASSYFHLDSGNTIYF
many	TRBJ2-1	TRBV19	NA	TGTGCCAGTAGTATTGCGGGGAGCTCCTACAATGAGCAGTTCTTC	CASSIAGSSYNEQFF
few	TRBJ1-6	TRBV12-3/TRBV12-4	NA	TGTGCCAGCAGTTTCGCCCAAAAATCACGGAAAGAGGGCAATTCACCCCTCCACTTT	CASSFAQKSRKEGNSPLHF
NA	TRBJ2-1	TRBV5-4	TRBD2	TGTGCCAGCAGCCCGGCTAGCGGCAACTACAATGAGCAGTTCTTC	CASSPASGNYNEQFF
many	TRBJ1-5	TRBV5-1	TRBD1	TGCGCCAGCAGCTGGGACAGCCATAGCAATCAGCCCCAGCATTTT	CASSWDSHSNQPQHF
few	TRBJ2-2	TRBV6-5	NA	TGTGCCAGCAGCCGCGTCGGGGAGCTGTTTTTT	CASSRVGELFF
NA	TRBJ2-2	TRBV6-6	NA	TGTGCCAGCGGGGATGGGAACACCGGGGAGCTGTTTTTT	CASGDGNTGELFF
few	TRBJ1-5	TRBV4-1	NA	TGCGCCAGCAGCCAATTTTTCCAGGGTGCTCAGCCCCAGCATTTT	CASSQFFQGAQPQHF
many	TRBJ1-2	TRBV29-1	NA	TGCAGCGTTGGGGAAGCTAACTATGGCTACACCTTC	CSVGEANYGYTF
NA	TRBJ1-6	TRBV28	NA	TGTGCCAGCAGAACCCAGTCGTATTCACCCCTCCACTTT	CASRTQSYSPLHF
NA	TRBJ2-1	TRBV10-2	TRBD1	TGCGCCAGCAAGGGCCCAGGGGGCGCCTACAATGAGCAGTTCTTC	CASKGPGGAYNEQFF
medium-sized	TRBJ1-2	TRBV27	NA	TGTGCCAGCGGGGAGCCTATGGGATGGAGCGATGGCTACACCTTC	CASGEPMGWSDGYTF
few	TRBJ2-6	TRBV4-2	NA	TGTGCCAGCAGCCAAGGGGATTCTGGGGCCAACGTCCTGACTTTC	CASSQGDSGANVLTF
few	TRBJ2-7	TRBV5-1	NA	TGCGCCAGCAACCGAGAGGACTCCTACGAGCAGTACTTC	CASNREDSYEQYF
few	TRBJ2-1	TRBV3-1	TRBD2	TGTGCCAGCAGCCCGGGACTAGCGGGGACTAACTCCTACAATGAGCAGTTCTTC	CASSPGLAGTNSYNEQFF
many	TRBJ1-1	TRBV3-1	NA	TGTGCCAGCAGCTCCGCAGGGGTAACTGAAGCTTTCTTT	CASSSAGVTEAFF
many	TRBJ2-1	TRBV5-1	NA	TGCGCCAGCAGCTTGGTGGACAATGAGCAGTTCTTC	CASSLVDNEQFF
few	TRBJ2-1	TRBV20-1	TRBD2	TGCAGTGCTGCCTACCTAGCGGGAGGGCCGAGCAATGAGCAGTTCTTC	CSAAYLAGGPSNEQFF
many	TRBJ2-3	TRBV20-1	TRBD2	TGCAGTGCTAGAGATCCGGGAGGGAGCACAGATACGCAGTATTTT	CSARDPGGSTDTQYF
NA	TRBJ2-1	TRBV19	TRBD2	TGTGCCAGTAGTGAGCGGGGGAGCTCCTACAATGAGCAGTTCTTC	CASSERGSSYNEQFF
medium-sized	TRBJ2-3	TRBV7-3	NA	TGTGCCAGCAGCTCCACCGGGACTGCGACAGATACGCAGTATTTT	CASSSTGTATDTQYF
NA	TRBJ1-2	TRBV28	NA	TGTGCCAGCAGCCCTACGCGCTATGGCTACACCTTC	CASSPTRYGYTF
many	TRBJ2-5	TRBV10-3	NA	TGTGCCATCAGGTCTGGGGGGTACCAAGAGACCCAGTACTTC	CAIRSGGYQETQYF
NA	TRBJ2-1	TRBV10-3	NA	TGTGCCATCAGTGACGGCGGGAACTCCTACAATGAGCAGTTCTTC	CAISDGGNSYNEQFF
NA	TRBJ1-1	TRBV5-1	NA	TGCGCCAGCAGCTTGGCCGGTACGAACACTGAAGCTTTCTTT	CASSLAGTNTEAFF
NA	TRBJ1-1	TRBV19	TRBD1	TGTGCCAGTAGCCTAGGGGGCGCGGACACTGAAGCTTTCTTT	CASSLGGADTEAFF
few	TRBJ1-6	TRBV28	NA	TGTGCCAGCAGTCCCCGTGGTGGGGGAAGTCGTTCACCCCTCCACTTT	CASSPRGGGSRSPLHF
medium-sized	TRBJ2-4	TRBV7-2	TRBD2	TGTGCCAGCAGCCACGCTAGCGGGAAGTCTAAAAACATTCAGTACTTC	CASSHASGKSKNIQYF
few	TRBJ1-5	TRBV11-2	NA	TGTGCCAGCAGCTTGGGACGGAATCAGCCCCAGCATTTT	CASSLGRNQPQHF
few	TRBJ1-6	TRBV11-2	TRBD1	TGTGCCACCAACTCAGTGGCAGGGGGTAATTCACCCCTCCACTTT	CATNSVAGGNSPLHF
many	TRBJ1-4	TRBV14	NA	TGTGCCAGCAGCCAGATGATTAATGAAAAACTGTTTTTT	CASSQMINEKLFF
NA	TRBJ1-1	TRBV5-1	TRBD1	TGCGCCAGCAGCTTGGCGCCCGGGACAGGGAACACTGAAGCTTTCTTT	CASSLAPGTGNTEAFF
many	TRBJ1-5	TRBV7-9	NA	TGTGCCAGCACCGACGGGGGAAGCAATCAGCCCCAGCATTTT	CASTDGGSNQPQHF
few	TRBJ1-3	TRBV5-1	NA	TGCGCCAGCAGCTTTTCACAGGGTAGCTCTGGAAACACCATATATTTT	CASSFSQGSSGNTIYF